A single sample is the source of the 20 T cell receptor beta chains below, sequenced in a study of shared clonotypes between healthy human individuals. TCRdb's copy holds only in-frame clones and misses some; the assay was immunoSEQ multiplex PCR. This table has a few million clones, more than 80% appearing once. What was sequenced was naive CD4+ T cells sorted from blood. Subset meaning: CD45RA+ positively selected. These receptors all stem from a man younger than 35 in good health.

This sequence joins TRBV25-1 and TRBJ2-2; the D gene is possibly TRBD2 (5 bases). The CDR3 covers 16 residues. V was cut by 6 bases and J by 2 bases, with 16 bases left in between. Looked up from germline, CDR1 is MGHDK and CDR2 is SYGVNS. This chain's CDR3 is CASSERALVNTGELFF. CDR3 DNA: TGTGCCAGCAGCGAAAGGGCACTAGTTAACACCGGGGAGCTGTTTTTT.

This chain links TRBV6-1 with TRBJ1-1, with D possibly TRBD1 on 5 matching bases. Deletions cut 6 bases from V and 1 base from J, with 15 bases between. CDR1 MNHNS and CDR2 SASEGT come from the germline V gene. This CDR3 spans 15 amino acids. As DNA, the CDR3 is TGTGCCAGCAGGCTACGGACGGGGGGGAACACTGAAGCTTTCTTT. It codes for CASRLRTGGNTEAFF.

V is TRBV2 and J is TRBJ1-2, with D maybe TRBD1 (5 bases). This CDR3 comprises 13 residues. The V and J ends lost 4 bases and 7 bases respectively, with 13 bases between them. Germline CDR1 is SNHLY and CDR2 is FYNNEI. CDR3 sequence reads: CASSVAEGFGYTF. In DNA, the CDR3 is TGTGCCAGCAGTGTGGCAGAGGGGTTTGGCTACACCTTC. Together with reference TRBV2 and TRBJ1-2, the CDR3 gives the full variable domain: EPEVTQTPSHQVTQMGQEVILRCVPISNHLYFYWYRQILGQKVEFLVSFYNNEISEKSEIFDDQFSVERPDGSNFTLKIRSTKLEDSAMYFCASSVAEGFGYTFGSGTRLTVV.

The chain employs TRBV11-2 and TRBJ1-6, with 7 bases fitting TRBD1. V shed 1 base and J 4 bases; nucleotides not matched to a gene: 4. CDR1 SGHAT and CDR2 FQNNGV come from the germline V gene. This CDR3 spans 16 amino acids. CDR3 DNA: TGTGCCAGCAGCTTAGGGGGGACAGTGTATAATTCACCCCTCCACTTT. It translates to CASSLGGTVYNSPLHF.

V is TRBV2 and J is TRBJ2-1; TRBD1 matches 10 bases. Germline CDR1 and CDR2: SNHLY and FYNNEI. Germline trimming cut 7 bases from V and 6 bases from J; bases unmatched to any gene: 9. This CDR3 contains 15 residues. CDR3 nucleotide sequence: TGTGCCAGCAACTTGGACAGGGGGGATTTCAATGAGCAGTTCTTC. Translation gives CASNLDRGDFNEQFF.

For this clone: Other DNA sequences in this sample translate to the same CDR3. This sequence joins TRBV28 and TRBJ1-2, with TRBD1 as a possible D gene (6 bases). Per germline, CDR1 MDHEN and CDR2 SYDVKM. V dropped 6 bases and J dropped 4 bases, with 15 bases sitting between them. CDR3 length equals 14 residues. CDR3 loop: CASSTSGQIYGYTF. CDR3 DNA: TGTGCCAGCAGCACCTCAGGACAGATCTATGGCTACACCTTC.

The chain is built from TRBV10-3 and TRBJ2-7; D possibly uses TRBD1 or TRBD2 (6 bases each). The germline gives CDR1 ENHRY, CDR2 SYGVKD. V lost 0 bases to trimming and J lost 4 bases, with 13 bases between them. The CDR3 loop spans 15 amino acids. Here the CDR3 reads CAISESGGPAYEQYF. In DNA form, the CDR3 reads TGTGCCATCAGTGAGTCTGGGGGGCCAGCATACGAGCAGTACTTC.

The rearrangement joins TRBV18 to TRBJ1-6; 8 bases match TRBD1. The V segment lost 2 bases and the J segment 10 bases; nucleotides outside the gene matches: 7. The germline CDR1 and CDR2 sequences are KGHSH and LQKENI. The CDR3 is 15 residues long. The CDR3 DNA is TGTGCCAGCTCACCAGAGACAGGGGAGAGGTCACCCCTCCACTTT. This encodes CASSPETGERSPLHF. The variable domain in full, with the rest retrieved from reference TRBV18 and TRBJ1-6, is NAGVMQNPRHLVRRRGQEARLRCSPMKGHSHVYWYRQLPEEGLKFMVYLQKENIIDESGMPKERFSAEFPKEGPSILRIQQVVRGDSAAYFCASSPETGERSPLHFGNGTRLTVT.

The CDR3 reads CAITRDRTNEQFF. The CDR3, as DNA: TGTGCCATCACTCGGGACAGAACCAATGAGCAGTTCTTC. The genes are TRBV10-3 and TRBJ2-1, with 7 positions matching TRBD1. This CDR3 has 13 residues. Looked up from germline, CDR1 is ENHRY and CDR2 is SYGVKD. The V gene end was trimmed by 7 bases and the J gene end by 6 bases; junction bases not matched to a gene: 6.

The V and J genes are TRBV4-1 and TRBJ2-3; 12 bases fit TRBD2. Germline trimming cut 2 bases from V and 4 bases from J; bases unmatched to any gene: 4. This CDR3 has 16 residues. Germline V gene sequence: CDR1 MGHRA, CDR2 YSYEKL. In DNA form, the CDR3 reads TGCGCCAGCAGCCAACAGGCTAGCGGGAGGGCAGATACGCAGTATTTT. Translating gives CASSQQASGRADTQYF.

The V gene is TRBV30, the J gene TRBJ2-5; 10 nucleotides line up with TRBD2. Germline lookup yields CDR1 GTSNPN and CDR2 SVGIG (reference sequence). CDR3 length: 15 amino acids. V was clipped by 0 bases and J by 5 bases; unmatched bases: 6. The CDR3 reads CAWSVASGGAETQYF. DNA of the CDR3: TGTGCCTGGAGTGTAGCCAGCGGGGGGGCCGAGACCCAGTACTTC.

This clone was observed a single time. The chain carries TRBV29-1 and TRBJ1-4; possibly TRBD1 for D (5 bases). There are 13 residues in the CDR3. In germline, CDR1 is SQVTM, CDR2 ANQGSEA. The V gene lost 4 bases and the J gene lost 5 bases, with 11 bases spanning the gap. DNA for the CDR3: TGCAGCGTTGGTGAGGGGCGGAATGAAAAACTGTTTTTT. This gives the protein CSVGEGRNEKLFF.

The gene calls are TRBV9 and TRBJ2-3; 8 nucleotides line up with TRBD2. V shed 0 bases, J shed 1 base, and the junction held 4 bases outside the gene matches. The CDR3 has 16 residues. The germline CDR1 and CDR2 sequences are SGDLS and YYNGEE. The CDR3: CASSVGAGVGTDTQYF. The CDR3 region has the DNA TGTGCCAGCAGCGTAGGAGCGGGGGTTGGCACAGATACGCAGTATTTT.

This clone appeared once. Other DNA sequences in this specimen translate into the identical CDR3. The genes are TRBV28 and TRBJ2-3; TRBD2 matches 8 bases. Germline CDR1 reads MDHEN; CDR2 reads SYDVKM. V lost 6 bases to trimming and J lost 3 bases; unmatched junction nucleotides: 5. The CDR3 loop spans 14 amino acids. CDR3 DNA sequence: TGTGCCAGCAGACCGGGAGGGGGGACAGATACGCAGTATTTT. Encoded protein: CASRPGGGTDTQYF.

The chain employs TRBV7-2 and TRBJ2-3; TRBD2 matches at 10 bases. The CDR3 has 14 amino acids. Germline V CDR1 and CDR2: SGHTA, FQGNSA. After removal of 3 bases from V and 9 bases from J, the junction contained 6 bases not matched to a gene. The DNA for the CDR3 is TGTGCCAGCAGCTTCCTAGCGGGGGAAGGAACGCAGTATTTT. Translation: CASSFLAGEGTQYF.

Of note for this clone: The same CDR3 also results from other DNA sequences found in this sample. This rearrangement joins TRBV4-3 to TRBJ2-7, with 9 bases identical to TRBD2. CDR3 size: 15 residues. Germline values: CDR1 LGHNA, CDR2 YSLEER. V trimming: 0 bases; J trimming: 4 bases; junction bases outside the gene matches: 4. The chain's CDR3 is CASSQETSGLYEQYF. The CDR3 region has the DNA TGCGCCAGCAGCCAAGAGACTAGCGGACTATACGAGCAGTACTTC.

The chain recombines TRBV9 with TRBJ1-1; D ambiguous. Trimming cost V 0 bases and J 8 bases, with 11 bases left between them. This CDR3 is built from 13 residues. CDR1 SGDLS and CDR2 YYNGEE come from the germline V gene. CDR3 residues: CASSVVGSLEAFF. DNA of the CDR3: TGTGCCAGCAGCGTAGTGGGGAGCCTCGAAGCTTTCTTT.

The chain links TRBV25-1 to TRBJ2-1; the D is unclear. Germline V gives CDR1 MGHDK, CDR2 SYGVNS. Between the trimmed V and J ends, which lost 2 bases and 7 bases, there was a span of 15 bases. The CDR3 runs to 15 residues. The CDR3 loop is CASSERHWTSNEQFF. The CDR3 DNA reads TGTGCCAGCAGTGAACGACACTGGACGAGTAATGAGCAGTTCTTC.

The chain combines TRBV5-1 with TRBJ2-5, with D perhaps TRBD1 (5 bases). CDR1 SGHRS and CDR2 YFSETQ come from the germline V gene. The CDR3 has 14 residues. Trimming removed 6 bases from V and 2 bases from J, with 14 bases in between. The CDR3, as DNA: TGCGCCAGCATCCCTAGTCCAGGGCAAGAGACCCAGTACTTC. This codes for CASIPSPGQETQYF.

The CDR3 DNA sequence: TGTGCCAGCAGTTCACAAGGGGATCAGCCCCAGCATTTT. As protein: CASSSQGDQPQHF. V is TRBV28 and J is TRBJ1-5; possible D gene TRBD1, 5 bases. Germline lookup yields CDR1 MDHEN and CDR2 SYDVKM. V lost 4 bases, J lost 5 bases, and 9 bases lay in between. CDR3 size: 13 residues.